This TCR beta chain was captured by sequencing in a study of a mutant IDH1 vaccine in newly diagnosed glioma. On this clone itself: The antigen is undetermined.

Assay: immunoSEQ multiplex PCR; the TCRdb copy retains only in-frame clones and omits some. The sample lists fewer than 55,000 clones; around three fifths were seen once. Time point: week 47, end of study. Doses of 300 ug of mutant IDH1 20-mer peptide were given with topical imiquimod. CDR1 and CDR2 from the germline V gene are SGHRS and YFSETQ. This CDR3 comprises 14 residues. V lost 0 bases and J lost 6, with 13 bases in between. Sequencing was performed on peripheral blood mononuclear cells (PBMCs), taken from a glioma patient whose treatment included an IDH1 peptide vaccine. The chain is built from TRBV5-1 and TRBJ2-7; possible D gene TRBD1, 6 bases. The clonotype was recovered from a man in his forties with glioma. Some clones in this sample may be carry-over from other donors' samples. Here the CDR3 reads CASSLAVGAGEQYF. DNA for the CDR3: TGCGCCAGCAGCTTGGCAGTGGGGGCGGGCGAGCAGTACTTC.